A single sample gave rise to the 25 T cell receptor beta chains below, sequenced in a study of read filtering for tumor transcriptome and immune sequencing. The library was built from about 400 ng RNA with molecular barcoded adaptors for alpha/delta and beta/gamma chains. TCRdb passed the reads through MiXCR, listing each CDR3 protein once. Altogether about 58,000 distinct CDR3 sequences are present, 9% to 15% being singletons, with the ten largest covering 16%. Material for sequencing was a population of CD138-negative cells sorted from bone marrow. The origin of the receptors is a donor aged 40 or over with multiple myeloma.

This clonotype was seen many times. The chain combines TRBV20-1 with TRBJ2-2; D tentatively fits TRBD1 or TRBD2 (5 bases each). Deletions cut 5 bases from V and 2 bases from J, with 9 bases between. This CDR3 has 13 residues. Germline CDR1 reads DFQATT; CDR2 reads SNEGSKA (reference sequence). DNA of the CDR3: TGCAGTGCTCGGGACGGAAACACCGGGGAGCTGTTTTTT. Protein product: CSARDGNTGELFF.

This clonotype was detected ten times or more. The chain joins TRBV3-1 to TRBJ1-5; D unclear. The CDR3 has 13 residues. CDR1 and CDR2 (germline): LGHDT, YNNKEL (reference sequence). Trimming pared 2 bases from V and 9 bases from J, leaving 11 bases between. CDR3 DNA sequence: TGTGCCAGCAGCCAATTTCCAAAGACGCCCCAGCATTTT. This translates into CASSQFPKTPQHF.

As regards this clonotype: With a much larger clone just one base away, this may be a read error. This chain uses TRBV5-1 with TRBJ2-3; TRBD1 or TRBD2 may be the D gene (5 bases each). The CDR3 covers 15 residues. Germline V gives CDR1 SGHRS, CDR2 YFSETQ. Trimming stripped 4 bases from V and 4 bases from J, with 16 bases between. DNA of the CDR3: TGCGCCAGCAGCCGGGGCCGAAATCGCGCAGATACGCAGTATTTT. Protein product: CASSRGRNRADTQYF.

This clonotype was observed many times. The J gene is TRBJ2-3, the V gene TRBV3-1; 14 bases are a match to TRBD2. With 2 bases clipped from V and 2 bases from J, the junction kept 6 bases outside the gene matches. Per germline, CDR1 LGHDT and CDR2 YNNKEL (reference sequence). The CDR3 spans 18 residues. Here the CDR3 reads CASSQKTSGGGYTDTQYF. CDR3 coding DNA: TGTGCCAGCAGCCAAAAGACTAGCGGGGGGGGTTACACAGATACGCAGTATTTT.

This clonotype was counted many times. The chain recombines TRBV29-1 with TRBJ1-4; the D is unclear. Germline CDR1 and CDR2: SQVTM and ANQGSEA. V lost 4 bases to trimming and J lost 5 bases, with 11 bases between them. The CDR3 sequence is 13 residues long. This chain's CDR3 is CSVGEAANEKLFF. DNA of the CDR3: TGCAGCGTTGGGGAGGCCGCAAATGAAAAACTGTTTTTT.

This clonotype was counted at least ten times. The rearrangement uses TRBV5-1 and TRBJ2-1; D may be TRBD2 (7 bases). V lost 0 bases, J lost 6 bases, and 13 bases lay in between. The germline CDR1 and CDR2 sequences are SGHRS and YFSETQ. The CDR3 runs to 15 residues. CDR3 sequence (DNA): TGCGCCAGCAGCTTGGACGGGGGGCTAGGCAATGAGCAGTTCTTC. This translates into CASSLDGGLGNEQFF.

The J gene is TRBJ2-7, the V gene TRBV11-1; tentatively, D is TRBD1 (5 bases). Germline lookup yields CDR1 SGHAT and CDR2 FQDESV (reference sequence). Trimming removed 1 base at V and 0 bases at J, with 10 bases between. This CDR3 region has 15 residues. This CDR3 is CASSLGQTSSYEQYF. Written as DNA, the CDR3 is TGTGCCAGCAGCTTAGGACAGACCAGCTCCTACGAGCAGTACTTC. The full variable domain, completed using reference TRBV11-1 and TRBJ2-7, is EAEVAQSPRYKITEKSQAVAFWCDPISGHATLYWYRQILGQGPELLVQFQDESVVDDSQLPKDRFSAERLKGVDSTLKIQPAELGDSAMYLCASSLGQTSSYEQYFGPGTRLTVT.

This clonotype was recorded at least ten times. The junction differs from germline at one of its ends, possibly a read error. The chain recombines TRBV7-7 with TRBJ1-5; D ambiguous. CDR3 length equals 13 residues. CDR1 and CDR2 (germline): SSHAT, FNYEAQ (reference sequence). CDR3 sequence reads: CASSLDGNQPQHF. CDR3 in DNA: TGTGCTAGCAGCTTAGACGGCAATCAGCCCCAGCATTTT. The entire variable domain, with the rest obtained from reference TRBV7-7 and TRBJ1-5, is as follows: GAGVSQSPRYKVTKRGQDVTLRCDPISSHATLYWYQQALGQGPEFLTYFNYEAQPDKSGLPSDRFSAERPEGSISTLTIQRTEQRDSAMYRCASSLDGNQPQHFGDGTRLSIL.

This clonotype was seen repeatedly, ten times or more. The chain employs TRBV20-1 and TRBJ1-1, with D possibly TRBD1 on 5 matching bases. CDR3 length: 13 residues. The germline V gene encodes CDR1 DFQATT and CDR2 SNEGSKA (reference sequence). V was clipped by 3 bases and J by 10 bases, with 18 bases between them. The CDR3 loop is CSARVPTGRRAFF. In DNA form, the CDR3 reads TGCAGTGCTAGGGTCCCCACGGGGCGCAGAGCTTTCTTT.

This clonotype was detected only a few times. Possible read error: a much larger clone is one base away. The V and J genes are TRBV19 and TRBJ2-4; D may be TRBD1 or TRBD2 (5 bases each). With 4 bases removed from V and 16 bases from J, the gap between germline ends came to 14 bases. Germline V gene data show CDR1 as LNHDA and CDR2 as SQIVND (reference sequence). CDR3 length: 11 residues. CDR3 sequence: CASSSRDGVYF. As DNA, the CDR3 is TGTGCCAGTAGTAGCCGGGACGGGGTTTACTTC.

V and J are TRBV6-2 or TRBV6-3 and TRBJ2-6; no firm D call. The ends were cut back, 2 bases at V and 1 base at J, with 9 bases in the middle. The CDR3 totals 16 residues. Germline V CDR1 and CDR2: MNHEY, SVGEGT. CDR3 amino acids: CASSYPGLSGANVLTF. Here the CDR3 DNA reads TGTGCCAGCAGTTACCCAGGATTATCTGGGGCCAACGTCCTGACTTTC.

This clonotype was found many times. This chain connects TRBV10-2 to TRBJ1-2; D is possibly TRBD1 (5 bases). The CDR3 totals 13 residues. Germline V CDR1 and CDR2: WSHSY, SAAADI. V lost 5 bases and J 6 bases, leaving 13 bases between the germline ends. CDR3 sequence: CASSRTRENGYTF. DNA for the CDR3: TGCGCCAGCAGTCGGACACGAGAGAATGGCTACACCTTC.

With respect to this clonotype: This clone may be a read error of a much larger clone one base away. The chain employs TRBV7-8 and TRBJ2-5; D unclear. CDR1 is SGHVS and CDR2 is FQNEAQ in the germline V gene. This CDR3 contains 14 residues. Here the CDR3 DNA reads TGTGCCAGCAGCTTAGGCCCTTTGCGAGAGACCCAGCACTTC. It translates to CASSLGPLRETQHF.

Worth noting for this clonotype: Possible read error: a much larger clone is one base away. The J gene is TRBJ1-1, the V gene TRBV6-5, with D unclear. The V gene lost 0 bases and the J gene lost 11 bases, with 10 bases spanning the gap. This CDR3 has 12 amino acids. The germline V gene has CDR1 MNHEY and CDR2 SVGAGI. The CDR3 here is CASSYSGSMAFF. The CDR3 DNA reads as TGTGCCAGCAGTTACTCCGGGTCGATGGCTTTCTTT.

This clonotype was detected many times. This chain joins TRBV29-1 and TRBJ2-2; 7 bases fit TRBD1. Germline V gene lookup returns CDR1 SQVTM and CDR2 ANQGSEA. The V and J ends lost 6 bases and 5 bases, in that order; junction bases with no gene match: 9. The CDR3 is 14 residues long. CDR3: CSVSGLTGTGELFF. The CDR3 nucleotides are TGCAGCGTCAGTGGGTTGACAGGGACCGGGGAGCTGTTTTTT.

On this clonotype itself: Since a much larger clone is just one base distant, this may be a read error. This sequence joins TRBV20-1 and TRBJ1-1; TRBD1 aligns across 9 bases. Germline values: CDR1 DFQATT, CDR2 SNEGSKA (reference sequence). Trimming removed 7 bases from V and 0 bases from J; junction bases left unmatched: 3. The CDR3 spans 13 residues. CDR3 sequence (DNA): TGCAGTGAAGGGACAGGGATGAACACTGAAGCTTTCTTT. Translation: CSEGTGMNTEAFF.

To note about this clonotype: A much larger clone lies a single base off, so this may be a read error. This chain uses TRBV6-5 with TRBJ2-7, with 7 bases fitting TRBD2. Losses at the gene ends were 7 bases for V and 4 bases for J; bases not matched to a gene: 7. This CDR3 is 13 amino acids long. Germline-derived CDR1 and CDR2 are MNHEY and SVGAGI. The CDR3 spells CASKRGESYEQYF. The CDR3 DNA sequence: TGTGCCAGCAAGCGGGGCGAGTCGTACGAGCAGTACTTC.

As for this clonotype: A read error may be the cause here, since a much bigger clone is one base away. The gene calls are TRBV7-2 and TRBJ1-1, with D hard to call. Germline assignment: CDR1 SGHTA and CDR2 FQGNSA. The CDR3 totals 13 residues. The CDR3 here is CASSLTIATEALF. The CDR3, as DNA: TGTGCCAGCAGCTTAACGATAGCCACTGAAGCTCTCTTT.

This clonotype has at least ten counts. CDR3 bases: TGCGCCAGCAGCCAGCAAGAGACCCAGTACTTC. Amino acid sequence: CASSQQETQYF. The chain joins TRBV5-1 to TRBJ2-5; no reliable D call. Germline CDR1 and CDR2: SGHRS and YFSETQ. The CDR3 covers 11 residues. Trimming took 4 bases from V and 2 from J, leaving 3 bases between them.

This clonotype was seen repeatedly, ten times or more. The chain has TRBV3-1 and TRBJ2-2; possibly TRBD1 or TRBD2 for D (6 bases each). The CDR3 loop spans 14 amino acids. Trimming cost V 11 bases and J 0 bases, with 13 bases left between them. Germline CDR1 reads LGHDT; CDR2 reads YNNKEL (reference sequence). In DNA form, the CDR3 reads TGTGCCTCGGGGGCAGGGTCGAACACCGGGGAGCTGTTTTTT. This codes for CASGAGSNTGELFF. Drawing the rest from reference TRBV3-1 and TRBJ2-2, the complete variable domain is DTAVSQTPKYLVTQMGNDKSIKCEQNLGHDTMYWYKQDSKKFLKIMFSYNNKELIINETVPNRFSPKSPDKAHLNLHINSLELGDSAVYFCASGAGSNTGELFFGEGSRLTVL.

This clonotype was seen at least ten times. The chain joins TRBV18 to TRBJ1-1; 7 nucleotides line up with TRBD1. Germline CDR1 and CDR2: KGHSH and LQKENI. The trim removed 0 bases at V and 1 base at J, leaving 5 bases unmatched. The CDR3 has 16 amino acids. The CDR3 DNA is TGTGCCAGCTCACCACCAGGGGGCCTTAGGAACACTGAAGCTTTCTTT. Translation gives CASSPPGGLRNTEAFF.

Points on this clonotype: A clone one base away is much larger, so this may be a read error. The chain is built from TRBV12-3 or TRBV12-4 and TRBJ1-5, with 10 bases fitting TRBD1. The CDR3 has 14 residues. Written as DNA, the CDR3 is TGTGCCAGCAGTCCGGGACAGGGGAATCGGCCCCAGCATTTT. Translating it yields CASSPGQGNRPQHF.

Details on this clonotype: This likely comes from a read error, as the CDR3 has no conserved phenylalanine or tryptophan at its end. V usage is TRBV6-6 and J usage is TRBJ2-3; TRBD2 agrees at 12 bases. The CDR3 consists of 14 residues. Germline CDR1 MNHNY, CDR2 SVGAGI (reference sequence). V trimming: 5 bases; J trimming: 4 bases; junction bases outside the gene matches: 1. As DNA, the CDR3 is TGTGCCAGCAGTGCTAGCGGGGGGGCAGATACGCAGTATTCT. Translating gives CASSASGGADTQYS.

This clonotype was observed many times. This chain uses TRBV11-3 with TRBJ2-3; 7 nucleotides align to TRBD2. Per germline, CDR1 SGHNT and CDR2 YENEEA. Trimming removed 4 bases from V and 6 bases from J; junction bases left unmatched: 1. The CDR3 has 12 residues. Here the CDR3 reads CASSYSGDTQYF. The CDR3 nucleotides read TGTGCCAGCAGCTATAGCGGGGATACGCAGTATTTT.

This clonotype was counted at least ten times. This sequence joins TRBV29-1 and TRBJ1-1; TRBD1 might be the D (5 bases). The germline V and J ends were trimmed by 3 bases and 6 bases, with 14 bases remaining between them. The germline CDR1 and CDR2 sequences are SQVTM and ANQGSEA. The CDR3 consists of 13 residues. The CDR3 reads CSVELLRGPEAFF. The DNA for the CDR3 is TGCAGCGTTGAGCTATTAAGGGGACCTGAAGCTTTCTTT.